The rows below give T cell receptor beta chains drawn from one sample of a study of metastatic and nonmetastatic thyroid tumors. TCRdb recomputed clones from the PCR reads via MiXCR. The repertoire holds about 20,000 clones, with roughly a third as singletons. The sample consisted of blood. Source of these receptors: a female donor with papillary thyroid cancer or a benign thyroid nodule (not recorded which). Some clones in this sample may be carry-over from other donors' samples. Both conserved end residues are part of each CDR3. The order of the fields is CDR3 DNA, CDR3 protein, clone size, D gene, CDR3 length, J gene, V gene. The D gene is left open where the match is weak. Size is stated for part of the rows, as once, few or many counts, or as a class when the clone is expanded.

CDR3nt: TGTGCCAGCAGTTCAACAGGGGCTAACTATGGCTACACCTTC
CDR3aa: CASSSTGANYGYTF
abundance: medium-sized
d_gene: TRBD1
len: 14
j_gene: TRBJ1-2
v_gene: TRBV28

CDR3nt: TGTGCCAGCAGTTTATTTGCGGGACGTAGCTACGAGCAGTACTTC
CDR3aa: CASSLFAGRSYEQYF
abundance: -
d_gene: -
len: 15
j_gene: TRBJ2-7
v_gene: TRBV27

CDR3nt: TGTGCCAGCAGTAAACGACAGGTGGCGTTTAACACTGAAGCTTTCTTT
CDR3aa: CASSKRQVAFNTEAFF
abundance: -
d_gene: -
len: 16
j_gene: TRBJ1-1
v_gene: TRBV6-1

CDR3nt: TGTGCCAGTTCACCGGGAGCCAACAATGAGCAGTTCTTC
CDR3aa: CASSPGANNEQFF
abundance: many
d_gene: -
len: 13
j_gene: TRBJ2-1
v_gene: TRBV25-1

CDR3nt: TGTGCCAGCAGCCAAGATTACGGGCTAGGCGCAGATACGCAGTATTTT
CDR3aa: CASSQDYGLGADTQYF
abundance: many
d_gene: -
len: 16
j_gene: TRBJ2-3
v_gene: TRBV4-2

CDR3nt: TGTGCCAGCAGTTTAAGGGCCTTAGATACGCAGTATTTT
CDR3aa: CASSLRALDTQYF
abundance: medium-sized
d_gene: -
len: 13
j_gene: TRBJ2-3
v_gene: TRBV12-3/TRBV12-4

CDR3nt: TGTGCCAGCAGCCGTTCCGGGACAGGGAGAAATGAGCAGTTCTTC
CDR3aa: CASSRSGTGRNEQFF
abundance: few
d_gene: TRBD1
len: 15
j_gene: TRBJ2-1
v_gene: TRBV11-2

CDR3nt: TGTGCCAGCAGCTTAGTAGGGGGTAGTTCTGAAGCTTTCTTT
CDR3aa: CASSLVGGSSEAFF
abundance: -
d_gene: -
len: 14
j_gene: TRBJ1-1
v_gene: TRBV7-2

CDR3nt: TGTGCCAGCAGTTTGAGCGGGAGTAGGGAGCAGTACTTC
CDR3aa: CASSLSGSREQYF
abundance: -
d_gene: TRBD2
len: 13
j_gene: TRBJ2-7
v_gene: TRBV6-2/TRBV6-3

CDR3nt: TGTGCCAGCAGCTTGACCCCGGACAGCTACGAGCAGTACTTC
CDR3aa: CASSLTPDSYEQYF
abundance: many
d_gene: -
len: 14
j_gene: TRBJ2-7
v_gene: TRBV5-6

CDR3nt: TGTGCCAGCAGGGCCCGGGACAGCGTGAATCAGCCCCAGCATTTT
CDR3aa: CASRARDSVNQPQHF
abundance: few
d_gene: TRBD1
len: 15
j_gene: TRBJ1-5
v_gene: TRBV12-3/TRBV12-4

CDR3nt: TGCGCCAGCAGCATACAGGGTGAAGAACTATTTTTT
CDR3aa: CASSIQGEELFF
abundance: many
d_gene: -
len: 12
j_gene: TRBJ1-4
v_gene: TRBV5-1

CDR3nt: TGTGCCAGCAGTGCTCGGGGGACAGGGGATGGCTACACCTTC
CDR3aa: CASSARGTGDGYTF
abundance: many
d_gene: TRBD1
len: 14
j_gene: TRBJ1-2
v_gene: TRBV25-1

CDR3nt: TGTGCCAGCATCTTAGACAGGGGCTCCAACGAGCAGTACTTC
CDR3aa: CASILDRGSNEQYF
abundance: -
d_gene: TRBD1
len: 14
j_gene: TRBJ2-7
v_gene: TRBV5-4

CDR3nt: TGCGCCAGCAGCCAAGATCCCTATCGGGTGGACAATGAGCAGTTCTTC
CDR3aa: CASSQDPYRVDNEQFF
abundance: medium-sized
d_gene: -
len: 16
j_gene: TRBJ2-1
v_gene: TRBV4-1

CDR3nt: TGCAGCGTTACCCAGGTTTTCGGCACTGAAGCTTTCTTT
CDR3aa: CSVTQVFGTEAFF
abundance: many
d_gene: -
len: 13
j_gene: TRBJ1-1
v_gene: TRBV29-1

CDR3nt: TGCGCCAGCAGCTTGAGGGCAGAAACTAACTATGGCTACACCTTC
CDR3aa: CASSLRAETNYGYTF
abundance: -
d_gene: -
len: 15
j_gene: TRBJ1-2
v_gene: TRBV5-1

CDR3nt: TGCGCCAGGAGATTTTGGGCGGGGAAAATCTACAATGAGCAGTTCTTC
CDR3aa: CARRFWAGKIYNEQFF
abundance: -
d_gene: -
len: 16
j_gene: TRBJ2-1
v_gene: TRBV5-1

CDR3nt: TGTGCCAGCTCACGGGACGGTAATGAAAAACTGTTTTTT
CDR3aa: CASSRDGNEKLFF
abundance: -
d_gene: -
len: 13
j_gene: TRBJ1-4
v_gene: TRBV18

CDR3nt: TGTGCCAGCAGCTTAGGCCAGGGCCTCTACGAGCAGTACTTC
CDR3aa: CASSLGQGLYEQYF
abundance: -
d_gene: -
len: 14
j_gene: TRBJ2-7
v_gene: TRBV7-2

CDR3nt: TGTGCCAGCAGCTTGGCCCCGGACAGAAATCAGCCCCAGCATTTT
CDR3aa: CASSLAPDRNQPQHF
abundance: many
d_gene: -
len: 15
j_gene: TRBJ1-5
v_gene: TRBV5-4

CDR3nt: TGTGCCAGCACCACAGACAGGGCGAGTACTGAAGCTTTCTTT
CDR3aa: CASTTDRASTEAFF
abundance: medium-sized
d_gene: TRBD1
len: 14
j_gene: TRBJ1-1
v_gene: TRBV7-2

CDR3nt: TGTGCCAGTACCACACATGCAACTAATGAAAAACTGTTTTTT
CDR3aa: CASTTHATNEKLFF
abundance: many
d_gene: -
len: 14
j_gene: TRBJ1-4
v_gene: TRBV19

CDR3nt: TGTGCCAGCAGCTCACGAGCGGGAGGTTTCACCGGGGAGCTGTTTTTT
CDR3aa: CASSSRAGGFTGELFF
abundance: -
d_gene: TRBD2
len: 16
j_gene: TRBJ2-2
v_gene: TRBV5-8

CDR3nt: TGTGCCTGGAGAAGGGGGCGCACCTCCTCTGGGGCCAACGTCCTGACTTTC
CDR3aa: CAWRRGRTSSGANVLTF
abundance: -
d_gene: TRBD1
len: 17
j_gene: TRBJ2-6
v_gene: TRBV30

CDR3nt: TGTGCCAGCAGTTGGGTAAGGACAGTCCGGAATGGCTACACCTTC
CDR3aa: CASSWVRTVRNGYTF
abundance: few
d_gene: -
len: 15
j_gene: TRBJ1-2
v_gene: TRBV6-1

CDR3nt: TGTGCCAGTAGTATAGCGGGAGGGCCGGAGACCCAGTACTTC
CDR3aa: CASSIAGGPETQYF
abundance: -
d_gene: TRBD2
len: 14
j_gene: TRBJ2-5
v_gene: TRBV19

CDR3nt: TGTGCCAGCAGCTTCCCTAACACTGAAGCTTTCTTT
CDR3aa: CASSFPNTEAFF
abundance: many
d_gene: -
len: 12
j_gene: TRBJ1-1
v_gene: TRBV5-5

CDR3nt: TGTGCTAGTGGTTTGGTGGTTTGGGGACATAAAGCCCCCTCCTATGGCTACACCTTC
CDR3aa: CASGLVVWGHKAPSYGYTF
abundance: -
d_gene: -
len: 19
j_gene: TRBJ1-2
v_gene: TRBV12-5

CDR3nt: TGTGCCAGCAGTGACCCCCCCACTAGACCCTCTAGCACAGATACGCAGTATTTT
CDR3aa: CASSDPPTRPSSTDTQYF
abundance: medium-sized
d_gene: -
len: 18
j_gene: TRBJ2-3
v_gene: TRBV6-4

CDR3nt: TGCAGTGCTGAGGGGGGACTAGCGGATTTTGAGCAGTTCTTC
CDR3aa: CSAEGGLADFEQFF
abundance: many
d_gene: TRBD2
len: 14
j_gene: TRBJ2-1
v_gene: TRBV20-1

CDR3nt: TGCGCCAGCAGTCCAGGGGTCGGCACGTATGGCTACACCTTC
CDR3aa: CASSPGVGTYGYTF
abundance: many
d_gene: -
len: 14
j_gene: TRBJ1-2
v_gene: TRBV10-2

CDR3nt: TGTGCCAGCAGCATCCCGCAGGGGCCCCTGACAGATACGCAGTATTTT
CDR3aa: CASSIPQGPLTDTQYF
abundance: medium-sized
d_gene: -
len: 16
j_gene: TRBJ2-3
v_gene: TRBV7-9

CDR3nt: TGCGCCAGCAGCCGCCAAGGTGGGGGGGGCTACACCTTC
CDR3aa: CASSRQGGGGYTF
abundance: few
d_gene: -
len: 13
j_gene: TRBJ1-2
v_gene: TRBV4-1